The 30 T cell receptor beta chains in this list originate from one sample, sequenced in a study of T cells in tuberculosis. The repertoire was sequenced with immunoSEQ multiplex PCR; TCRdb's copy has only in-frame clones and lacks some. The sample lists 30,000 to 35,000 clones, 85% to 95% seen once, with 7% to 8% in the top ten. Sequenced input: PBMCs. Receptor source: a donor aged 10-29 years with latent tuberculosis or without tuberculosis infection. Some clones in this sample may be carry-over from other donors' samples.

The rearrangement joins TRBV19 to TRBJ1-2, with 10 bases aligning to TRBD1. The germline CDR1 and CDR2 sequences are LNHDA and SQIVND (reference sequence). This CDR3 has 14 residues. After removal of 9 bases from V and 3 bases from J, the junction contained 7 bases not matched to a gene. CDR3 DNA sequence: TGTGCCAGCGCAGCAGGACAGGGGGACTATGGCTACACCTTC. Translation: CASAAGQGDYGYTF.

In DNA form, the CDR3 reads TGCGCCAGCAGCCACGACTCAGTGAGCGGGAGGACCTACGAGCAGTACTTC. It codes for CASSHDSVSGRTYEQYF. This chain uses TRBV4-1 with TRBJ2-7, with TRBD2 matching 9 bases. The CDR3 consists of 17 residues. Per the germline V gene, CDR1 is MGHRA and CDR2 is YSYEKL. The V segment lost 3 bases and the J segment 2 bases; nucleotides outside the gene matches: 11.

The count of this clone is one. V gene TRBV28 combines with J gene TRBJ1-5; TRBD1 matches 7 bases. The trim removed 7 bases at V and 7 bases at J, leaving 13 bases unmatched. From germline, CDR1 is MDHEN and CDR2 SYDVKM. The CDR3 is 15 amino acids. CDR3 in amino acids: CASKTRGQVGQPQHF. In DNA, the CDR3 is TGTGCCAGCAAGACAAGGGGGCAAGTCGGGCAGCCCCAGCATTTT.

Written as DNA, the CDR3 is TGTGCCAGCAGCCCCATCTCGACAGGCCCTAACACTGAAGCTTTCTTT. Amino acid sequence: CASSPISTGPNTEAFF. V and J are TRBV7-9 and TRBJ1-1; tentative D call: TRBD1 (6 bases). Trimming pared 5 bases from V and 2 bases from J, leaving 18 bases between. CDR3 length: 16 amino acids. Germline V gene lookup returns CDR1 SEHNR and CDR2 FQNEAQ (reference sequence).

V is TRBV18 and J is TRBJ2-7, with 12 nucleotides matching TRBD2. Per germline, CDR1 KGHSH and CDR2 LQKENI. The CDR3 is 18 amino acids. After removal of 4 bases from V and 0 bases from J, the junction contained 10 bases not matched to a gene. The CDR3 loop reads CASSLPGLAGPSSYEQYF. The CDR3 nucleotides are TGTGCCAGCTCACTCCCGGGACTAGCGGGCCCTAGCTCCTACGAGCAGTACTTC.

The chain employs TRBV2 and TRBJ2-3; D uncertain. Trimming stripped 4 bases from V and 3 bases from J, with 14 bases between. There are 15 residues in the CDR3. The germline gives CDR1 SNHLY, CDR2 FYNNEI. This CDR3 is CASSGSSFGTDTQYF. Here the CDR3 DNA reads TGTGCCAGCAGTGGATCCAGTTTCGGGACAGATACGCAGTATTTT.

The rearrangement joins TRBV30 to TRBJ1-2; the match to TRBD1 covers 12 bases. Per germline, CDR1 GTSNPN and CDR2 SVGIG (reference sequence). The CDR3 has 16 amino acids. With 0 bases clipped from V and 4 bases from J, the junction kept 6 bases outside the gene matches. CDR3 loop: CAWSVRDRGRFYGYTF. As DNA, the CDR3 is TGTGCCTGGAGTGTAAGGGACAGGGGGCGGTTCTATGGCTACACCTTC.

The rearrangement joins TRBV10-1 to TRBJ1-4, with 7 bases that match TRBD1. The germline gives CDR1 WNHNN, CDR2 SYGVQD (reference sequence). With 7 bases clipped from V and 0 bases from J, the junction kept 20 bases outside the gene matches. This CDR3 region has 20 residues. The CDR3 protein is CASNGTATIAPHSTNEKLFF. CDR3 DNA: TGCGCCAGCAATGGGACAGCAACCATCGCCCCCCACTCAACTAATGAAAAACTGTTTTTT.

The J gene is TRBJ1-6, the V gene TRBV27; a possible D gene is TRBD1 (5 bases). Germline V lookup: CDR1 MNHEY, CDR2 SMNVEV (reference sequence). Trimming cost V 2 bases and J 11 bases, with 13 bases left between them. CDR3 length equals 14 residues. The CDR3: CASSLNGGRAPLHF. CDR3 nucleotides: TGTGCCAGCAGTTTAAACGGGGGGAGGGCACCCCTCCACTTT.

The chain combines TRBV7-9 with TRBJ2-1; D might be TRBD2 (5 bases). The CDR3 length is 15 residues. The germline V gene encodes CDR1 SEHNR and CDR2 FQNEAQ (reference sequence). V lost 1 base and J 7 bases, leaving 14 bases between the germline ends. CDR3 bases: TGTGCCAGCAGCTTAGGGGGAGTACCGGGGAATGAGCAGTTCTTC. Its protein is CASSLGGVPGNEQFF.

This sequence joins TRBV4-1 and TRBJ2-7; D is perhaps TRBD1 (5 bases). Trimming cost V 4 bases and J 7 bases, with 14 bases left between them. CDR1 and CDR2 (germline): MGHRA, YSYEKL. CDR3 length: 13 amino acids. CDR3 sequence: CASSPPDSWEQYF. The CDR3 DNA reads TGCGCCAGCAGCCCCCCCGACAGTTGGGAGCAGTACTTC.

This clone showed up just a few times. This chain connects TRBV7-8 to TRBJ1-2; D gene uncertain. This CDR3 spans 15 amino acids. Germline CDR1 and CDR2: SGHVS and FQNEAQ. Trimming removed 5 bases from V and 4 bases from J, with 17 bases in between. The CDR3 nucleotides read TGTGCCAGCAGCGATCTCGGTATCTCGCTCTATGGCTACACCTTC. It is translated as CASSDLGISLYGYTF.

The gene calls are TRBV4-1 and TRBJ2-6, with no clear D. The CDR3 covers 16 residues. Germline CDR1 reads MGHRA; CDR2 reads YSYEKL. With 0 bases removed from V and 4 bases from J, the gap between germline ends came to 10 bases. DNA of the CDR3: TGCGCCAGCAGCCAAGAGCGGTATTCGGGGGCCAACGTCCTGACTTTC. Residues: CASSQERYSGANVLTF.

The chain employs TRBV7-9 and TRBJ1-1; D is ambiguous. The CDR3 has 15 amino acids. Germline assignment: CDR1 SEHNR and CDR2 FQNEAQ (reference sequence). V was cut by 7 bases and J by 6 bases, with 21 bases left in between. The CDR3 region is CASNTLRGRDPEAFF. Written as DNA, the CDR3 is TGTGCCAGCAACACCCTCCGAGGGCGCGATCCTGAAGCTTTCTTT.

The chain links TRBV6-5 to TRBJ1-1, with D unclear. Germline V CDR1 and CDR2: MNHEY, SVGAGI. Trimming took 6 bases from V and 5 from J, leaving 7 bases between them. The CDR3 has 11 residues. The CDR3 here is CASSPGTEAFF. CDR3 nucleotides: TGTGCCAGCAGCCCAGGAACTGAAGCTTTCTTT.

The chain employs TRBV2 and TRBJ1-1; D may be TRBD1 (5 bases). This CDR3 is built from 13 residues. Trimming stripped 4 bases from V and 2 bases from J, with 8 bases between. Germline V gives CDR1 SNHLY, CDR2 FYNNEI. This CDR3 reads CASSAGGNTEAFF. The CDR3 bases are TGTGCCAGCAGTGCCGGGGGTAACACTGAAGCTTTCTTT.

The rearrangement uses TRBV25-1 and TRBJ1-1; D call uncertain. V shed 1 base and J shed 1 base, with 4 bases lying between them. CDR1 is MGHDK, CDR2 SYGVNS, per germline. The CDR3 spans 13 residues. CDR3 amino acids: CASSESGNTEAFF. The CDR3 DNA sequence: TGTGCCAGCAGTGAATCGGGGAACACTGAAGCTTTCTTT. Filled out from reference TRBV25-1 and TRBJ1-1, the complete variable domain reads EADIYQTPRYLVIGTGKKITLECSQTMGHDKMYWYQQDPGMELHLIHYSYGVNSTEKGDLSSESTVSRIRTEHFPLTLESARPSHTSQYLCASSESGNTEAFFGQGTRLTVV.

This rearrangement joins TRBV27 to TRBJ1-1; 8 nucleotides match TRBD1. CDR1 is MNHEY, CDR2 SMNVEV, per germline (reference sequence). V dropped 5 bases and J dropped 7; count of bases not matched to a gene: 12. The CDR3 has 15 residues. In DNA form, the CDR3 reads TGTGCCAGCAGTCCCCTAGCAGGGGGCAATGGTGAAGCTTTCTTT. Translated, it gives CASSPLAGGNGEAFF.

V gene TRBV7-9 combines with J gene TRBJ2-1; the match to TRBD1 covers 10 bases. J lost 12 bases, V lost 7 bases, and 12 bases had no gene match. CDR1 is SEHNR, CDR2 FQNEAQ, per germline (reference sequence). The CDR3 spans 14 residues. The CDR3 DNA reads as TGTGCCAGCACCCCGCCCGGGACAGGGGCCAGGCAGTTCTTC. This encodes CASTPPGTGARQFF.

The chain uses TRBV2 and TRBJ1-2, with 10 bases fitting TRBD1. CDR3 size: 15 residues. The V gene end was trimmed by 8 bases and the J gene end by 4 bases; junction bases not matched to a gene: 10. CDR1 is SNHLY, CDR2 FYNNEI, per germline. CDR3 region: CASAGTGEGGYGYTF. The DNA for the CDR3 is TGTGCCAGCGCCGGGACAGGGGAGGGTGGCTATGGCTACACCTTC.

The rearrangement links TRBV6-1 to TRBJ2-7; 10 bases map to TRBD1. CDR1 MNHNS and CDR2 SASEGT come from the germline V gene. V gave up 5 bases and J gave up 3 bases; unmatched junction bases: 4. The CDR3 runs 14 residues. The CDR3 coding sequence is TGTGCCAGCAGTTGGGGGACAGGGGTCTACGAGCAGTACTTC. Its translation: CASSWGTGVYEQYF.

This sequence joins TRBV30 and TRBJ2-6; 7 positions agree with TRBD2. Trimming cost V 7 bases and J 1 base; bases outside gene matches: 7. The germline V gene encodes CDR1 GTSNPN and CDR2 SVGIG (reference sequence). This CDR3 is 15 amino acids long. The CDR3: CASEPGGSGANVLTF. Here the CDR3 DNA reads TGTGCCTCCGAACCGGGGGGATCTGGGGCCAACGTCCTGACTTTC. The full variable domain, completed using reference TRBV30 and TRBJ2-6, is SQTIHQWPATLVQPVGSPLSLECTVEGTSNPNLYWYRQAAGRGLQLLFYSVGIGQISSEVPQNLSASRPQDRQFILSSKKLLLSDSGFYLCASEPGGSGANVLTFGAGSRLTVL.

The chain is built from TRBV11-2 and TRBJ1-1; D call uncertain. Germline V gene sequence: CDR1 SGHAT, CDR2 FQNNGV. V dropped 1 base and J dropped 1 base, with 7 bases sitting between them. The CDR3 spans 14 residues. The CDR3 is CASSLVSRNTEAFF. CDR3 sequence (DNA): TGTGCCAGCAGCTTAGTTTCTAGGAACACTGAAGCTTTCTTT. The full variable domain, with the rest looked up from reference TRBV11-2 and TRBJ1-1, is EAGVAQSPRYKIIEKRQSVAFWCNPISGHATLYWYQQILGQGPKLLIQFQNNGVVDDSQLPKDRFSAERLKGVDSTLKIQPAKLEDSAVYLCASSLVSRNTEAFFGQGTRLTVV.

This sequence joins TRBV7-9 and TRBJ2-2; the match to TRBD2 covers 11 bases. Germline V lookup: CDR1 SEHNR, CDR2 FQNEAQ (reference sequence). V trimming: 5 bases; J trimming: 7 bases; junction bases outside the gene matches: 9. This CDR3 contains 16 residues. The CDR3 DNA follows: TGTGCCAGCAGCACCCGGAGTAGCGGGAGGGTCGGGGAGCTGTTTTTT. Translating gives CASSTRSSGRVGELFF.

The genes are TRBV18 and TRBJ2-5; 9 bases match TRBD1. V lost 5 bases, J lost 4 bases, and 8 bases stayed unmatched. Germline lookup yields CDR1 KGHSH and CDR2 LQKENI. The CDR3 is 15 amino acids. The CDR3, as DNA: TGTGCCAGCTCATCAGGACAGGGGCGGAGAGAGACCCAGTACTTC. Protein: CASSSGQGRRETQYF.

The genes are TRBV2 and TRBJ2-6, with 7 bases lining up with TRBD2. The CDR3 is 12 residues long. Germline V lookup: CDR1 SNHLY, CDR2 FYNNEI. After removal of 5 bases from V and 13 bases from J, the junction contained 5 bases not matched to a gene. The CDR3 DNA sequence: TGTGCCAGCAGTCGGACTAGGGAGGTCCTGACTTTC. Residues: CASSRTREVLTF.

The V gene is TRBV20-1, the J gene TRBJ2-5; D is unclear. With 5 bases removed from V and 1 base from J, the gap between germline ends came to 5 bases. Looked up from germline, CDR1 is DFQATT and CDR2 is SNEGSKA (reference sequence). This CDR3 spans 11 amino acids. CDR3 sequence: CSAQIQETQYF. Written as DNA, the CDR3 is TGCAGTGCTCAAATCCAAGAGACCCAGTACTTC.

The DNA for the CDR3 is TGCGCCAGCAGCTTGGATTGGGGCCAGAGGATTGAAGCTTTCTTT. It specifies CASSLDWGQRIEAFF. The chain couples TRBV5-1 to TRBJ1-1; D might be TRBD1 (5 bases). Germline CDR1 and CDR2: SGHRS and YFSETQ. The CDR3 runs 15 residues. Deletions cut 0 bases from V and 7 bases from J, with 16 bases between.

The rearrangement joins TRBV10-3 to TRBJ2-1, with D tentatively TRBD1 (6 bases). Looked up from germline, CDR1 is ENHRY and CDR2 is SYGVKD. V lost 2 bases and J lost 4, with 12 bases in between. This CDR3 has 15 residues. The CDR3: CAISEGQGKYNEQFF. The CDR3 DNA sequence: TGTGCCATCAGTGAGGGCCAGGGGAAATACAATGAGCAGTTCTTC.

The gene calls are TRBV7-9 and TRBJ2-2; 7 nucleotides align to TRBD1. In germline, CDR1 is SEHNR, CDR2 FQNEAQ (reference sequence). There are 15 residues in the CDR3. V trimming: 8 bases; J trimming: 5 bases; junction bases outside the gene matches: 11. CDR3 coding DNA: TGTGCCAGCGGTTTGGACAGGCTGAAGACCGGGGAGCTGTTTTTT. This gives the protein CASGLDRLKTGELFF.